The entry below describes one T cell receptor (beta chain). This sample is part of a study of brain T cells in children with intractable seizures. Clones were read by immunoSEQ multiplex PCR, and TCRdb kept only the in-frame ones, dropping some. The repertoire holds fewer than 85,000 clones, with approximately 94% as singletons. Only cases whose brain tissue showed the highest T cell transcript signatures were sequenced. CDR1 ENHRY and CDR2 SYGVKD come from the germline V gene. This CDR3 has 18 amino acids. J gave up 1 base and V 7 bases, and 10 bases lay outside the gene matches. Specimen: peripheral blood, collected at surgery. The chain combines TRBV10-3 with TRBJ2-2; 12 nucleotides align to TRBD2. This clonotype was obtained from a boy under two years old with tuberous sclerosis and intractable seizures. CDR3 DNA sequence: TGTGCCATCATGATCGGACTAGCGGGATATAAGAACACCGGGGAGCTGTTTTTT. It yields the protein CAIMIGLAGYKNTGELFF.